This section outlines one T cell receptor (beta chain) sequence together with its context. Its antigen is unknown. TCRdb re-called the 5' RACE reads through MiXCR, storing one row per CDR3 protein. The sample lists around 590,000 distinct CDR3 sequences; around 12% were seen once. The data were taken from a study of T cells after yellow fever vaccination. General observations from the study: Most primary-vaccination clones recurred post-booster (about 96% CD4, about 90% CD8). On re-exposure, the response was weaker but peaked faster, at day 5 versus 15.

V was shortened by 0 bases and J by 2 bases, with 9 bases between the two germline ends. Germline V gives CDR1 SGHRS, CDR2 YFSETQ. This CDR3 contains 15 residues. The J gene is TRBJ2-1, the V gene TRBV5-1; tentative D call: TRBD1 (5 bases). This receptor was taken from a man aged 30 to 39 who received the YFV17D yellow fever vaccine. Sequenced here: PBMCs, sampled on the day of the yellow fever booster vaccination. Here the CDR3 reads CASSLEWTTYNEQFF. CDR3 DNA: TGCGCCAGCAGCTTGGAGTGGACAACCTACAATGAGCAGTTCTTC.